A single sample gave rise to the 2 T cell receptor beta chains below, sequenced in a study of blood T cell repertoires in COVID-19. TCRdb's copy holds only in-frame clones and misses some; the assay was immunoSEQ multiplex PCR. This table holds about 170,000 clones, around 80% found once. Sequencing input: peripheral blood. Receptors were obtained from a woman in her 70s who had recovered from COVID-19.

This chain joins TRBV27 and TRBJ1-1; 9 nucleotides align to TRBD1. CDR1 and CDR2 (germline): MNHEY, SMNVEV (reference sequence). The CDR3 loop spans 12 amino acids. V lost 6 bases, J lost 8 bases, and 4 bases stayed unmatched. CDR3 region: CASRRGQGEAFF. DNA for the CDR3: TGTGCCAGCAGACGGGGACAGGGCGAAGCTTTCTTT.

This rearrangement joins TRBV25-1 to TRBJ1-2; D call uncertain. The CDR3 totals 13 residues. V lost 6 bases, J lost 7 bases, and 15 bases lay in between. Germline CDR1 MGHDK, CDR2 SYGVNS. Here the CDR3 DNA reads TGTGCCAGCAGCTCCCGGGGAGGGATTGGCTACACCTTC. It is translated as CASSSRGGIGYTF.